The 21 T cell receptor beta chains reported below all come from one sample, sequenced in a study of identical twins. TCRdb itself ran the 5' RACE reads through MiXCR, one entry per CDR3 protein. The sample has 500,000 to 650,000 distinct CDR3 sequences, 7% to 7.5% seen once. This same sample was also part of a study on yellow fever vaccine responses in identical twins.

Sequencing was carried out using PBMCs. These receptors all stem from a woman between 18 and 29 years old in good health.

This clonotype was found many times. The chain carries TRBV28 and TRBJ2-3; D possibly corresponds to TRBD1 (6 bases). The CDR3 length is 14 residues. The V and J ends lost 5 bases and 6 bases respectively, with 15 bases between them. Germline CDR1 MDHEN, CDR2 SYDVKM. The CDR3: CASSPGLGHDTQYF. The CDR3, as DNA: TGTGCCAGCAGTCCCGGGTTGGGACACGATACGCAGTATTTT. The full variable domain, with the rest looked up from reference TRBV28 and TRBJ2-3, is DVKVTQSSRYLVKRTGEKVFLECVQDMDHENMFWYRQDPGLGLRLIYFSYDVKMKEKGDIPEGYSVSREKKERFSLILESASTNQTSMYLCASSPGLGHDTQYFGPGTRLTVL.

V and J are TRBV7-9 and TRBJ2-1; 12 bases match TRBD2. CDR1 SEHNR and CDR2 FQNEAQ come from the germline V gene (reference sequence). With V trimmed by 5 bases and J by 4 bases, 6 bases remained unmatched. The CDR3 is 16 residues long. CDR3 nucleotides: TGTGCCAGCAGCCCCCCTAGCGGGAGGGATTACAATGAGCAGTTCTTC. As protein: CASSPPSGRDYNEQFF.

Many counts were recorded for this clonotype. The chain combines TRBV12-3 or TRBV12-4 with TRBJ1-1; D uncertain. V was pared by 5 bases and J by 6 bases, with 19 bases between. This CDR3 contains 15 residues. This CDR3 is CASSPLLGGRAEAFF. The CDR3 region has the DNA TGTGCCAGCAGTCCCCTGCTTGGAGGGAGGGCTGAAGCTTTCTTT.

This clonotype was recorded a few times. V and J are TRBV12-3 or TRBV12-4 and TRBJ2-1; 9 positions match TRBD2. The V gene end was trimmed by 7 bases and the J gene end by 6 bases; junction bases not matched to a gene: 10. The CDR3 totals 15 residues. CDR3 amino acids: CASTTGLALLNEQFF. In DNA form, the CDR3 reads TGTGCCAGCACCACGGGACTAGCCCTTCTCAATGAGCAGTTCTTC.

This clonotype was observed a few times. The chain links TRBV12-3 or TRBV12-4 to TRBJ1-1; D possibly corresponds to TRBD1 (6 bases). Between the trimmed V and J ends, which lost 6 bases and 1 base, there was a span of 15 bases. The CDR3 extends over 15 amino acids. The CDR3 sequence: CASRRKGGRNTEAFF. The CDR3 DNA is TGTGCCAGCAGGAGGAAGGGGGGCAGGAACACTGAAGCTTTCTTT.

The V gene is TRBV5-1, the J gene TRBJ2-5; 7 bases are a match to TRBD2. The junction had 8 bases not matched to a gene; V was cut back by 4 bases and J by 5 bases. This CDR3 region has 14 residues. Germline V gives CDR1 SGHRS, CDR2 YFSETQ. As DNA, the CDR3 is TGCGCCAGCAGCCCCTCAGCGGGGAGTGAGACCCAGTACTTC. Translating it yields CASSPSAGSETQYF.

This clonotype was counted many times. The chain links TRBV4-1 to TRBJ2-2; D is perhaps TRBD2 (6 bases). This CDR3 comprises 15 residues. V was shortened by 0 bases and J by 7 bases, with 12 bases between the two germline ends. CDR1 is MGHRA and CDR2 is YSYEKL in the germline V gene. The CDR3 DNA is TGCGCCAGCAGCCAAGACGGGACTCCAGTCGGGGAGCTGTTTTTT. Protein product: CASSQDGTPVGELFF.

J is TRBJ2-1 and V is TRBV24-1; 10 bases match TRBD2. The CDR3 has 15 amino acids. Germline CDR1 and CDR2: KGHDR and SFDVKD. V lost 1 base to trimming and J lost 14 bases; unmatched junction nucleotides: 10. The CDR3 bases are TGTGCCACCAGTGATTTTACGGCTAGCGGGGGCCGAGAGTTCTTC. It encodes CATSDFTASGGREFF.

The sample holds a few counts of this clonotype. This rearrangement joins TRBV20-1 to TRBJ2-1; 10 nucleotides match TRBD2. The CDR3 totals 19 residues. Per germline, CDR1 DFQATT and CDR2 SNEGSKA (reference sequence). V lost 0 bases and J lost 8; bases outside the gene matches: 19. The CDR3 DNA reads TGCAGTGCTAGAGATCTCTCCCTAAAAAGCGGGAGGGCCATCGATGAGCAGTTCTTC. Translation gives CSARDLSLKSGRAIDEQFF.

The chain is built from TRBV3-1 and TRBJ2-3; the D is unclear. CDR1 is LGHDT and CDR2 is YNNKEL in the germline V gene (reference sequence). The V end was cut by 2 bases, the J end by 10 bases, with 10 bases between. The CDR3 runs to 12 residues. The CDR3 protein is CASSQMDLAQYF. CDR3 sequence (DNA): TGTGCCAGCAGCCAAATGGACCTGGCGCAGTATTTT.

The rearrangement joins TRBV5-1 to TRBJ2-3; no clear D. This CDR3 region has 13 residues. V was clipped by 1 base and J by 4 bases, with 7 bases between them. From germline, CDR1 is SGHRS and CDR2 YFSETQ. The CDR3 region has the DNA TGCGCCAGCAGCTTGACTAACGCAGATACGCAGTATTTT. Translating it yields CASSLTNADTQYF.

This clonotype was found a few times. The rearrangement links TRBV24-1 to TRBJ2-5, with D perhaps matching TRBD2 (5 bases). V was trimmed by 5 bases and J by 5 bases, leaving 14 bases between them. The CDR3 extends over 14 amino acids. CDR1 is KGHDR, CDR2 SFDVKD, per germline. The CDR3 DNA sequence: TGTGCCACCAGTGGGGCAGGCCGAGGGGAGACCCAGTACTTC. It is translated as CATSGAGRGETQYF.

This clonotype occurred a few times. This chain joins TRBV6-1 and TRBJ2-5; D ambiguous. There are 15 residues in the CDR3. Germline loops: CDR1 MNHNS, CDR2 SASEGT. V shed 4 bases and J shed 1 base, with 13 bases lying between them. For the CDR3, the DNA is TGTGCCAGCAGTGGCCTAGGGTCTTTCCAAGAGACCCAGTACTTC. Protein sequence: CASSGLGSFQETQYF.

This clonotype was seen at least ten times. The chain employs TRBV27 and TRBJ2-2, with TRBD1 matching 8 bases. CDR1 is MNHEY and CDR2 is SMNVEV in the germline V gene (reference sequence). The length of the CDR3 is 14 residues. V gave up 5 bases and J gave up 6 bases; unmatched junction bases: 5. The CDR3 spells CASSPLQGAGELFF. The DNA for the CDR3 is TGTGCCAGCAGTCCCCTACAGGGGGCCGGGGAGCTGTTTTTT.

On this clonotype: Since a much larger clone is just one base distant, this may be a read error. V is TRBV14 and J is TRBJ1-2, with D tentatively TRBD1 (5 bases). Per germline, CDR1 SGHDN and CDR2 FVKESK. The CDR3 spans 13 residues. Trimming stripped 1 base from V and 4 bases from J, with 7 bases between. Here the CDR3 reads CASSQGGTYGYTF. The CDR3 region has the DNA TGTGCCAGCAGCCAAGGAGGGACCTATGGCTACACCTTC.

This clonotype was observed many times. The chain has TRBV12-3 or TRBV12-4 and TRBJ1-5, with TRBD1 matching over 7 bases. CDR3 length equals 15 residues. Unmatched junction bases numbered 9, after V lost 7 bases and J lost 3 bases. The chain's CDR3 is CASTKDRRPNQPQHF. CDR3 coding DNA: TGTGCCAGCACTAAGGACAGGCGCCCCAATCAGCCCCAGCATTTT.

The V and J genes are TRBV20-1 and TRBJ2-2, with a possible D match to TRBD1 (6 bases). V dropped 7 bases and J dropped 1 base, with 13 bases sitting between them. Germline assignment: CDR1 DFQATT and CDR2 SNEGSKA (reference sequence). The CDR3 totals 14 residues. CDR3: CSGNQQGNTGELFF. In nucleotides, the CDR3 is TGCAGTGGGAACCAACAGGGGAACACCGGGGAGCTGTTTTTT.

This clonotype was found a few times. In nucleotides, the CDR3 is TGTGCCAGCAGTGAAGCTAGTGGGGGCAAAGACGAGCAGTACTTC. Its translation is CASSEASGGKDEQYF. V is TRBV6-1 and J is TRBJ2-7; the D gene is possibly TRBD1 (6 bases). The CDR3 loop spans 15 amino acids. Trimming took off 0 bases at V and 5 bases at J, with 14 bases between the two ends. From germline, CDR1 is MNHNS and CDR2 SASEGT.

The chain recombines TRBV7-6 with TRBJ1-5; unclear D gene. The CDR3 is made up of 13 amino acids. Deletions cut 5 bases from V and 7 bases from J, with 12 bases between. CDR1 is SGHVS and CDR2 is FNYEAQ in the germline V gene. The CDR3 loop reads CASSRKPGQPQHF. Written as DNA, the CDR3 is TGTGCCAGCAGCCGAAAACCTGGGCAGCCCCAGCATTTT.

This clonotype was seen at least ten times. This rearrangement joins TRBV3-1 to TRBJ2-1; TRBD1 matches 10 bases. J gave up 9 bases and V 4 bases, and 6 bases lay outside the gene matches. Germline V gene data show CDR1 as LGHDT and CDR2 as YNNKEL (reference sequence). This CDR3 is 14 amino acids long. The DNA for the CDR3 is TGTGCCAGCAGCCCCCGGGACAGGGGTTTTGAGCAGTTCTTC. This codes for CASSPRDRGFEQFF.

This clonotype was detected many times. The V call is TRBV29-1, the J call TRBJ2-2; no clear D. CDR1 and CDR2 (germline): SQVTM, ANQGSEA. The CDR3 runs 11 residues. The V end lost 1 base, the J end lost 6 bases, and 3 bases lay between the germline ends. The CDR3 coding sequence is TGCAGCGTTGAAGGATCCGGGGAGCTGTTTTTT. It translates to CSVEGSGELFF.